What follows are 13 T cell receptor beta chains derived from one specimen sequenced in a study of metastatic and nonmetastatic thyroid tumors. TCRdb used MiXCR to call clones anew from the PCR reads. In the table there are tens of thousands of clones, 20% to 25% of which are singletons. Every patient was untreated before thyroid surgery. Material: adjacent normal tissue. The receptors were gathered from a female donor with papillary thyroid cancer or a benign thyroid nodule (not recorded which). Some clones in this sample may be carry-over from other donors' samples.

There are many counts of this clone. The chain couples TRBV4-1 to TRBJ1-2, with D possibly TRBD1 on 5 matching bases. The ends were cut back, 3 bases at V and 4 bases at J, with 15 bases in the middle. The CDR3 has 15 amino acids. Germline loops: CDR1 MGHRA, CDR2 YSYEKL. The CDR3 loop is CASSQNTGSSYGYTF. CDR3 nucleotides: TGCGCCAGCAGCCAGAATACAGGTTCCAGCTATGGCTACACCTTC.

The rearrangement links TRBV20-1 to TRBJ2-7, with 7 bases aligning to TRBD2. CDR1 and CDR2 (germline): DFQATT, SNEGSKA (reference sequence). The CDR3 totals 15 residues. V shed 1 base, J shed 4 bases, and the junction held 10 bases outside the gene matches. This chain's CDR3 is CSARGGSGGIYEQYV. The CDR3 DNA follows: TGCAGTGCTAGAGGCGGGAGTGGGGGGATATACGAGCAGTACGTC.

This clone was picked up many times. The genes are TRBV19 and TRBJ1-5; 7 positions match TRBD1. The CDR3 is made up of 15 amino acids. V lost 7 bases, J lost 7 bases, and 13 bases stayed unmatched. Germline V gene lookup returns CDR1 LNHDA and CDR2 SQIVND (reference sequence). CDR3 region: CASTMDLQGLQPQHF. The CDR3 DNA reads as TGTGCCAGTACTATGGACCTACAGGGGTTACAGCCCCAGCATTTT. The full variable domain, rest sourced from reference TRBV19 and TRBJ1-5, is DGGITQSPKYLFRKEGQNVTLSCEQNLNHDAMYWYRQDPGQGLRLIYYSQIVNDFQKGDIAEGYSVSREKKESFPLTVTSAQKNPTAFYLCASTMDLQGLQPQHFGDGTRLSIL.

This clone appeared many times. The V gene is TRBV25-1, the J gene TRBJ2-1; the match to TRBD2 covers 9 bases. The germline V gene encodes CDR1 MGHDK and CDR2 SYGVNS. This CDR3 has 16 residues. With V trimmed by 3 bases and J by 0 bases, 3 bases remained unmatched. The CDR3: CASSDRSGSSYNEQFF. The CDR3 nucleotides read TGTGCCAGCAGTGACCGTAGCGGGAGCTCCTACAATGAGCAGTTCTTC.

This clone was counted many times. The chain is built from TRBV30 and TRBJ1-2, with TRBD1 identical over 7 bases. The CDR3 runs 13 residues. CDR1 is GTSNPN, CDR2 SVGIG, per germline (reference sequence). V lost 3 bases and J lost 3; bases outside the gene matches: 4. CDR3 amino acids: CAWSRQGHYGYTF. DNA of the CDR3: TGTGCCTGGAGCCGACAGGGCCACTATGGCTACACCTTC.

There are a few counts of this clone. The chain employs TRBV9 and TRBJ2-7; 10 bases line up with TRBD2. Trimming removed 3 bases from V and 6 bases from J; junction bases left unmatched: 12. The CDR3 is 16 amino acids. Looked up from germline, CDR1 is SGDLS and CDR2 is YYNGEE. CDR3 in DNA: TGTGCCAGCAGCGCAGGGACTAGCGCCGGCGCGGGCGAGCAGTACTTC. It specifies CASSAGTSAGAGEQYF.

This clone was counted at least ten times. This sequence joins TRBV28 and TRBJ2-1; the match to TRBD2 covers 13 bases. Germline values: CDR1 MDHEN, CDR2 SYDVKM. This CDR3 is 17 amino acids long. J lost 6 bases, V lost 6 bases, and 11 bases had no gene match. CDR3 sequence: CASRPTPGLAGLNEQFF. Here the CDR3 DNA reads TGTGCCAGCAGACCAACCCCGGGACTAGCGGGACTCAATGAGCAGTTCTTC. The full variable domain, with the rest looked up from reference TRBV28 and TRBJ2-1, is DVKVTQSSRYLVKRTGEKVFLECVQDMDHENMFWYRQDPGLGLRLIYFSYDVKMKEKGDIPEGYSVSREKKERFSLILESASTNQTSMYLCASRPTPGLAGLNEQFFGPGTRLTVL.

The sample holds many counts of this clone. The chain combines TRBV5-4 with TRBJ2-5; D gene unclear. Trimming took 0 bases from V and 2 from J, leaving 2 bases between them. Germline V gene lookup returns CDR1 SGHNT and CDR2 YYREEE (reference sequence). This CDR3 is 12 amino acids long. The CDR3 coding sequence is TGTGCCAGCAGCTTGGGACAAGAGACCCAGTACTTC. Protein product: CASSLGQETQYF.

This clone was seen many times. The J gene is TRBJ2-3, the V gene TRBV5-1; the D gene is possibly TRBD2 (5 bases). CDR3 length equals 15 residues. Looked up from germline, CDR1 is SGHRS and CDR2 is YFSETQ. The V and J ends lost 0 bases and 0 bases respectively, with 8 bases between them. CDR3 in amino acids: CASSLERGSTDTQYF. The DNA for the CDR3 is TGCGCCAGCAGCTTGGAACGGGGAAGCACAGATACGCAGTATTTT.

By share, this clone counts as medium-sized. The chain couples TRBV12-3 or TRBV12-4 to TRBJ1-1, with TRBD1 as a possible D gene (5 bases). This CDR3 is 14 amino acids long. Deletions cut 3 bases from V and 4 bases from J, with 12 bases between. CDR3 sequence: CASSLDTRSTEAFF. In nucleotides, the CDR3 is TGTGCCAGCAGTTTGGACACCCGGAGCACTGAAGCTTTCTTT.

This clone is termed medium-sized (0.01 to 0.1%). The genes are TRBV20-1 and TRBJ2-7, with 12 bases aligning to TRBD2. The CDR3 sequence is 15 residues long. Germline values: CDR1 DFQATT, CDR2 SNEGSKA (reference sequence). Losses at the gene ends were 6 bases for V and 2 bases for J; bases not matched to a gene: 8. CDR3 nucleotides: TGCAGTGCCCGACTAGCGGGAGTCCTGGCCTACGAGCAGTACTTC. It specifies CSARLAGVLAYEQYF.

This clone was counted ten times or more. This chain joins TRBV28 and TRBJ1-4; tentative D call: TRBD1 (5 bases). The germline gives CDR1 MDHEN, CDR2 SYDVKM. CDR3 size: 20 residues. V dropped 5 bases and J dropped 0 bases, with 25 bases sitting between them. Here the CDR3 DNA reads TGTGCCAGCAGTACACTAAGGTGGGGACGGCTGATTTCAACTAATGAAAAACTGTTTTTT. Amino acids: CASSTLRWGRLISTNEKLFF. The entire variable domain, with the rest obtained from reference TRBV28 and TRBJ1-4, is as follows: DVKVTQSSRYLVKRTGEKVFLECVQDMDHENMFWYRQDPGLGLRLIYFSYDVKMKEKGDIPEGYSVSREKKERFSLILESASTNQTSMYLCASSTLRWGRLISTNEKLFFGSGTQLSVL.

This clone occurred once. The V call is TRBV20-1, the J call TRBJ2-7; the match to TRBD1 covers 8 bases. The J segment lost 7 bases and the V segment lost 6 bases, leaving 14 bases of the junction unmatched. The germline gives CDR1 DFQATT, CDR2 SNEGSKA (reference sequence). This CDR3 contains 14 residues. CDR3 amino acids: CSATGGRVFKEQYF. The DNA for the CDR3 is TGCAGTGCAACAGGGGGTCGGGTTTTCAAAGAGCAGTACTTC.